This T cell receptor beta chain stems from a study of blood T cells in healthy people across ages. Using a J-beta primer mix together with a sample-barcoded 5' primer, a second PCR was run for about 6 to 11 cycles. TCRdb called the 5' RACE reads again in MiXCR, with one record for every CDR3 protein. The sample consists of 1.5 million to 1.8 million distinct CDR3 sequences, 40% to 45% of them appearing once. Each donor supplied around 9.9 milliliters of peripheral blood. Isolation yielded PBMCs, at least 7 million per sample, in every case. Trimming pared 4 bases from V and 0 bases from J, leaving 9 bases between. CDR3 length: 14 residues. The germline V gene encodes CDR1 SGHVS and CDR2 FNYEAQ.

The clonotype comes from a woman between 18 and 29 years old in good health. Source material: blood. This chain uses TRBV7-6 with TRBJ2-5; D remains unclear. For the CDR3, the DNA is TGTGCCAGCAGCTCACGACCGAACCAAGAGACCCAGTACTTC. Its translation is CASSSRPNQETQYF.